This TCR beta chain was captured in a study of T-cell memory formation after mild COVID-19. General study points: Clones that contracted clustered mainly in CM and EM if CD4+ and in EMRA if CD8+. There was a balanced CD4/CD8 profile in clones contracting day 15 to 85, and later expanders leaned CD4+.

TCRdb independently ran MiXCR on the 5' RACE reads; one entry per CDR3 protein. The table has approximately 52,000 distinct CDR3 sequences, approximately 9% seen once. About this clonotype: The target antigen is unknown. This may stem from a read error, because a much larger clone lies one nucleotide away.

Trimming shortened V by 7 bases and J by 2 bases, and 15 bases separated the two germline ends. Germline CDR1 reads LNHDA; CDR2 reads SQIVND (reference sequence). This CDR3 spans 15 amino acids. The clonotype was recovered from an adult woman who had mild COVID-19 (a few samples of this study predate the infection). Cell type and time point are not known. Specimen: PBMCs or a T cell subset sorted from them (not recorded which). This chain joins TRBV19 and TRBJ2-4, with D tentatively TRBD1 or TRBD2 (5 bases each). The CDR3 DNA is TGTGCCAGTACAGGGAGACGGTCTACCAAAAACATTCAGTACTTC. Translation: CASTGRRSTKNIQYF.